The text below deals with one T cell receptor beta chain. The sample comes from a study of blood T cell repertoires in COVID-19. Study-level information: Samples came from the United States, Italy and Spain, spanning acute and convalescent COVID-19.

CDR1 SGHRS and CDR2 YFSETQ come from the germline V gene. The length of the CDR3 is 15 residues. V gave up 5 bases and J gave up 1 base, with 14 bases separating them. Sequencing used immunoSEQ multiplex PCR; TCRdb keeps in-frame clones, though not all of them. The table shows 250,000 or so clones, with roughly 86% occurring only once. Sequencing input: peripheral blood. The chain recombines TRBV5-1 with TRBJ2-3; D possibly corresponds to TRBD1 (6 bases). This TCR was sampled from a man aged 35 to 55 with active or convalescent COVID-19. As DNA, the CDR3 is TGCGCCAGCAGATCGGACAGTATTCGCACAGATACGCAGTATTTT. Its translation: CASRSDSIRTDTQYF. Filled out from reference TRBV5-1 and TRBJ2-3, the complete variable domain reads KAGVTQTPRYLIKTRGQQVTLSCSPISGHRSVSWYQQTPGQGLQFLFEYFSETQRNKGNFPGRFSGRQFSNSRSEMNVSTLELGDSALYLCASRSDSIRTDTQYFGPGTRLTVL.